This T cell receptor beta chain was identified during a study of T cells after yellow fever vaccination (dated by TCRdb to between 2018 and 2021). With respect to the entire study: Libraries from fractions with low cell numbers were prepared with the SMART-Seq v4 Ultra Low Input RNA kit. Two healthy male donors made up the cohort, one aged 18 to 30 years and the other aged 30 to 40 years. Bulk PBMC replicates and cell subsets were isolated from blood drawn at multiple timepoints before and after both primary and secondary immunization. To follow T-cell clones before and after primary and booster YFV17D yellow fever vaccination, bulk TCR alpha and beta repertoires were sequenced over time.

The full study reports these points: After the booster, most of the clones that had expanded following primary vaccination were detected again (just under 97% of CD4 and around 88% of CD8), which suggests that memory was broadly maintained. Compared with the primary T-cell response, the secondary T-cell response was weaker but faster, peaking on day 5 rather than day 15. Computational filtering was required because FACS-sorted repertoires could contain abundant contaminating clonotypes from the bulk population. Because the study included only two donors, the extent to which the findings can be generalized is limited. A small fraction of clonotypes showed up in both the CD4 and CD8 compartments, probably as a result of convergent recombination.

TCRdb names Illumina NovaSeq 6000 as the instrument used. TCR cDNA was made using 5'RACE template switching, a step that added a universal primer site and unique molecular identifiers. cDNA synthesis was primed from both the TCR alpha and TCR beta constant segments. Library amplification involved two PCR steps, and the second step added sample barcodes and sequencing adapters. Libraries were sequenced on Illumina HiSeq 2500 (2x100 bp) or NovaSeq (2x150 bp). From the authors' description of their analysis: MIGEC was used to demultiplex reads and collapse the reads into UMI consensus sequences, and MiXCR was used for V(D)J alignment. Using edgeR on replicate PBMC samples, clonotypes were called vaccine-responding if FDR was below 0.01 and the log2 fold change was above 5 up to day 15. Each bulk clonotype was labeled CD4 or CD8 based on which sequenced repertoire, CD4 or CD8, contained the clonotype at higher abundance. Using fastp trimming at Q25 and MiXCR clonotype assembly, TCRdb reanalyzed the public sequencing data and kept in-frame beta chains. One record per CDR3 amino acid sequence lists the most common genes and DNA. The V and J calls follow TCRdb's processing rather than the paper's. Present in this sample are roughly 190,000 distinct CDR3 sequences, about 10% of which were seen just once. 35% to 40% of the sample comes from the top ten.

The junction carries 12 bases between V and J, which are trimmed by 5 bases and 2 bases respectively. The CDR3, from cysteine to phenylalanine, totals 15 residues. The DNA shown is the 45-base CDR3, in frame from base 1. CDR1 and CDR2, per the germline V gene (reference sequence), are SEHNR and FQNEAQ. This clonotype has just a few counts. What antigen it recognizes has not been identified. No base-level quality is on record; no much larger clone is a single base apart. The intended sense of this specimen's treatment or condition label: live attenuated yellow fever vaccine strain. PBMCs were isolated from peripheral blood using a standard Ficoll-Paque protocol. CD4 and CD8 T-cell fractions were isolated with Dynabeads CD4 and CD8 positive selection kits. TriZol was used to extract RNA from bulk PBMCs, CD4 and CD8 fractions, and dextramer-positive and dextramer-negative fractions.

The TCR comes from a man aged 18 to 29 who received the YFV17D yellow fever vaccine. The chain is made from TRBV7-9 and TRBJ2-2; the D gene lacks a confident call. Sequencing was performed on CD8+ T cells sorted from PBMCs, taken 15 days after the yellow fever booster vaccination. The CDR3 reads CASSLTDGNTGELFF. In nucleotides, the sequence is TGTGCCAGCAGCCTCACGGACGGTAACACCGGGGAGCTGTTTTTT. When the CDR3 is completed using the reference TRBV7-9 and TRBJ2-2 genes on either side, the full variable domain is DTGVSQNPRHKITKRGQNVTFRCDPISEHNRLYWYRQTLGQGPEFLTYFQNEAQLEKSRLLSDRFSAERPKGSFSTLEIQRTEQGDSAMYLCASSLTDGNTGELFFGEGSRLTVL.